These T cell receptor beta chains were read from a single sample in a study of shared clonotypes between healthy human individuals. Assay used: immunoSEQ multiplex PCR; TCRdb lists only in-frame clones, some missing. This table holds some 2.3 million clones, about 92% found once. The sample was naive CD4+ T cells from PBMCs. These receptors all stem from a man younger than 35 in good health. Some clones in this sample may be carry-over from other donors' samples. Each CDR3 is given with its conserved first and last residue. The D gene is left open where the match is weak. Clone size appears in some rows only: once, few, many, or a class for an expanded clone.

TRBV4-2	TRBD1	once	TRBJ2-7	CASSHGGQGNYEQYF	TGTGCCAGCAGCCACGGTGGACAGGGGAACTACGAGCAGTACTTC
TRBV7-3	-	-	TRBJ2-2	CASSPIRPGQGSGTGELFF	TGTGCCAGCAGCCCAATCCGCCCCGGGCAGGGTAGTGGGACCGGGGAGCTGTTTTTT
TRBV5-4	-	-	TRBJ1-1	CASSRDEMNTEAFF	TGTGCCAGCAGCCGGGACGAGATGAACACTGAAGCTTTCTTT
TRBV7-2	-	-	TRBJ1-3	CASSLDRGTSGNTIYF	TGTGCCAGCAGCTTAGACCGGGGCACCTCTGGAAACACCATATATTTT
TRBV6-5	TRBD2	-	TRBJ2-5	CASSYSAGTIGTQYF	TGTGCCAGCAGTTACTCGGCGGGGACTATAGGGACCCAGTACTTC
TRBV28	-	-	TRBJ2-5	CASSLQQETQYF	TGTGCCAGCAGTCTACAACAAGAGACCCAGTACTTC
TRBV21-1	-	once	TRBJ2-3	CASRRLAAHSTDTQYF	TGTGCCAGCCGCCGACTAGCGGCCCATAGCACAGATACGCAGTATTTT
TRBV5-1	-	-	TRBJ2-7	CASSLEAGAADEQYF	TGCGCCAGCAGCTTGGAGGCGGGGGCGGCAGACGAGCAGTACTTC
TRBV2	TRBD2	-	TRBJ2-3	CASRVGLAESTDTQYF	TGTGCCAGCAGGGTGGGACTAGCGGAAAGCACAGATACGCAGTATTTT
TRBV28	-	-	TRBJ2-4	CASSPFGNIQYF	TGTGCCAGCAGTCCTTTCGGGAACATTCAGTACTTC